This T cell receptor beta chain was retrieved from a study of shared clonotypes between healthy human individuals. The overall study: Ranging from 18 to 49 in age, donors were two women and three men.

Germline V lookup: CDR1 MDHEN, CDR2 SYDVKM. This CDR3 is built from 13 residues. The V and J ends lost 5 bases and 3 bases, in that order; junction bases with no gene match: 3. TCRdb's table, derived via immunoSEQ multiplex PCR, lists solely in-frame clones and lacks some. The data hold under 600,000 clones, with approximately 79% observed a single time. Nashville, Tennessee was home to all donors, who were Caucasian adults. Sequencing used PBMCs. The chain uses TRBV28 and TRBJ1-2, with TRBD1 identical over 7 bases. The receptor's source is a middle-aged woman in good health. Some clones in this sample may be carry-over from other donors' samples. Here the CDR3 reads CASSPQGYYGYTF. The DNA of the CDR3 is TGTGCCAGCAGTCCACAGGGGTACTATGGCTACACCTTC.